The 27 T cell receptor beta chains presented below share a single source sample, sequenced in a study of CD8 T cells in Susac syndrome. The RNA input was roughly 0.45 to 1 ug, and it was reverse transcribed with random hexamers. TCRdb called the immunoSEQ multiplex PCR reads again in MiXCR, with one record for every CDR3 protein. Altogether 100,000 to 150,000 distinct CDR3 sequences are present, over 80% being singletons, with the ten largest covering around 0.5%. Sequenced material: CD8+ T cells from PBMCs. Receptors originate from a human donor with multiple sclerosis.

In its sample, this clonotype was seen a few times. This chain joins TRBV28 and TRBJ2-3, with D perhaps matching TRBD2 (6 bases). CDR3 size: 13 residues. The germline V gene has CDR1 MDHEN and CDR2 SYDVKM. Trimming removed 9 bases from V and 4 bases from J, with 14 bases in between. The CDR3 sequence: CASSLAGPDTQYF. CDR3 bases: TGTGCCAGTTCACTAGCAGGACCAGATACGCAGTATTTT.

This rearrangement joins TRBV12-3 or TRBV12-4 to TRBJ1-2; D is ambiguous. Trimming pared 3 bases from V and 5 bases from J, leaving 19 bases between. The CDR3 is 16 residues long. This CDR3 reads CASSLKSRSAIYGYTF. CDR3 coding DNA: TGTGCCAGCAGTTTGAAGTCCCGCAGCGCGATATATGGCTACACCTTC.

V gene TRBV28 combines with J gene TRBJ2-7; tentatively, D is TRBD2 (6 bases). CDR3 size: 15 residues. Trimming stripped 7 bases from V and 2 bases from J, with 18 bases between. Germline CDR1 MDHEN, CDR2 SYDVKM. The CDR3 region has the DNA TGTGCCAGCACCTCCGAGGCTAGCGTCGCCTACGAGCAGTACTTC. Protein: CASTSEASVAYEQYF.

This sequence joins TRBV2 and TRBJ1-5, with D possibly being TRBD1 (6 bases). CDR3 size: 13 residues. CDR1 SNHLY and CDR2 FYNNEI come from the germline V gene. V was shortened by 6 bases and J by 5 bases, with 11 bases between the two germline ends. CDR3 coding DNA: TGTGCCAGCAGAGAACAGGGTTATCAGCCCCAGCATTTT. Protein: CASREQGYQPQHF. Drawing the rest from reference TRBV2 and TRBJ1-5, the complete variable domain is EPEVTQTPSHQVTQMGQEVILRCVPISNHLYFYWYRQILGQKVEFLVSFYNNEISEKSEIFDDQFSVERPDGSNFTLKIRSTKLEDSAMYFCASREQGYQPQHFGDGTRLSIL.

This rearrangement joins TRBV12-5 to TRBJ2-1, with 8 positions matching TRBD2. The V and J ends lost 1 base and 9 bases, in that order; junction bases with no gene match: 20. Germline V gives CDR1 LGHNT, CDR2 FRNRAP. This CDR3 has 19 amino acids. CDR3 in DNA: TGTGCTAGTGGTTTGGCCTTGGGAGAGGGACTAGTAACGAACAGTGAGCAGTTCTTC. It is translated as CASGLALGEGLVTNSEQFF.

The chain is built from TRBV29-1 and TRBJ2-1, with D possibly TRBD1 on 6 matching bases. The CDR3 is 12 residues long. V lost 7 bases to trimming and J lost 5 bases, with 12 bases between them. Germline CDR1 SQVTM, CDR2 ANQGSEA. The CDR3 region has the DNA TGCAGCGGGACAGAGGATAACAATGAGCAGTTCTTC. Encoded protein: CSGTEDNNEQFF.

This clonotype has more than one count but fewer than ten. The rearrangement joins TRBV4-1 to TRBJ2-1, with D perhaps TRBD2 (5 bases). Trimming left V 2 bases short and J 5 bases short, with 13 bases between. The V gene's germline CDR1 is MGHRA and CDR2 YSYEKL. CDR3 length: 15 amino acids. The CDR3 spells CASSQFRGSNNEQFF. The CDR3 DNA reads TGCGCCAGCAGCCAATTCCGCGGGTCAAACAATGAGCAGTTCTTC.

This clonotype was recorded a few times. The chain links TRBV11-2 to TRBJ2-2, with D hard to call. The CDR3 consists of 13 residues. In germline, CDR1 is SGHAT, CDR2 FQNNGV. V dropped 5 bases and J dropped 3 bases, with 7 bases sitting between them. In nucleotides, the CDR3 is TGTGCCAGCAGCCCCAGGTACACCGGGGAGCTGTTTTTT. Translated, it gives CASSPRYTGELFF.

The chain links TRBV5-1 to TRBJ1-1; D is perhaps TRBD1 (5 bases). Trimming removed 0 bases from V and 3 bases from J, with 15 bases in between. The CDR3 loop spans 16 amino acids. Germline V gene lookup returns CDR1 SGHRS and CDR2 YFSETQ. This CDR3 reads CASSLGIRGAYTEAFF. CDR3 nucleotides: TGCGCCAGCAGCTTGGGGATTCGTGGGGCTTACACTGAAGCTTTCTTT.

The sample holds one count of this clonotype. The chain has TRBV30 and TRBJ2-1; 7 bases agree with TRBD2. This CDR3 has 13 amino acids. Germline V gives CDR1 GTSNPN, CDR2 SVGIG (reference sequence). Trimming cost V 7 bases and J 3 bases; bases outside gene matches: 6. In nucleotides, the CDR3 is TGTGCCTCCGATGCGGGGGTCTACAATGAGCAGTTCTTC. Amino acid sequence: CASDAGVYNEQFF.

The V gene is TRBV5-1, the J gene TRBJ2-2; 7 nucleotides align to TRBD1. The V gene's germline CDR1 is SGHRS and CDR2 YFSETQ. V gave up 1 base and J gave up 3 bases; unmatched junction bases: 3. CDR3 length: 15 residues. This CDR3 reads CASSLRQGYTGELFF. The CDR3 nucleotides are TGCGCCAGCAGCTTGCGACAGGGCTACACCGGGGAGCTGTTTTTT.

The rearrangement uses TRBV6-2 or TRBV6-3 and TRBJ1-1; 9 positions agree with TRBD1. CDR1 is MNHEY and CDR2 is SVGEGT in the germline V gene. The length of the CDR3 is 15 residues. V was clipped by 6 bases and J by 11 bases; unmatched bases: 16. The CDR3 DNA sequence: TGTGCCAGCAGGCACGGGACAGGGCCTCTGGATGAGGCTTTCTTT. Translated: CASRHGTGPLDEAFF.

The chain combines TRBV5-6 with TRBJ2-1, with TRBD1 identical over 11 bases. CDR1 is SGHDT and CDR2 is YYEEEE in the germline V gene. The junction had 6 bases not matched to a gene; V was cut back by 4 bases and J by 6 bases. The CDR3 extends over 15 amino acids. CDR3 DNA sequence: TGTGCCAGCAGCCCATGGACAGGGGGCCTCAATGAGCAGTTCTTC. Translated, it gives CASSPWTGGLNEQFF.

This chain connects TRBV7-9 to TRBJ2-1, with D possibly being TRBD1 (5 bases). Per germline, CDR1 SEHNR and CDR2 FQNEAQ (reference sequence). Trimming stripped 1 base from V and 13 bases from J, with 8 bases between. The CDR3 sequence is 11 residues long. CDR3 coding DNA: TGTGCCAGCAGCTTAGACAGGCAACAGTTCTTC. It encodes CASSLDRQQFF.

In DNA form, the CDR3 reads TGCAGTGCTAGAGATCTAGCGGGGATTTACAATGAGCAGTTCTTC. Translation: CSARDLAGIYNEQFF. This rearrangement joins TRBV20-1 to TRBJ2-1; TRBD2 aligns across 9 bases. The length of the CDR3 is 15 residues. V was clipped by 0 bases and J by 4 bases; unmatched bases: 4. The germline V gene encodes CDR1 DFQATT and CDR2 SNEGSKA (reference sequence).

This clonotype is a singleton in its sample. The V gene is TRBV5-1, the J gene TRBJ1-2; D unclear. The germline gives CDR1 SGHRS, CDR2 YFSETQ. Deletions cut 6 bases from V and 2 bases from J, with 11 bases between. There are 13 residues in the CDR3. The CDR3 protein is CASKPGTNYGYTF. The CDR3 nucleotides are TGCGCCAGCAAACCCGGCACCAACTATGGCTACACCTTC.

This clonotype was seen only a few times. The chain links TRBV14 to TRBJ2-5; D may be TRBD2 (5 bases). The CDR3 runs to 15 residues. Trimming stripped 0 bases from V and 5 bases from J, with 13 bases between. Per germline, CDR1 SGHDN and CDR2 FVKESK. Here the CDR3 reads CASSQDRTSGETQYF. The DNA of the CDR3 is TGTGCCAGCAGCCAAGATCGGACTTCGGGGGAGACCCAGTACTTC.

In its sample, this clonotype was seen a few times. The chain combines TRBV12-3 or TRBV12-4 with TRBJ2-1; a weak D match, TRBD1 (5 bases). The CDR3 contains 13 residues. V lost 3 bases and J lost 4, with 7 bases in between. The CDR3 nucleotides read TGTGCCAGCAGTTTTGGGGCTTACAATGAGCAGTTCTTC. This sequence encodes CASSFGAYNEQFF.

CDR3 loop: CASSVRDSESGANVLTF. DNA of the CDR3: TGTGCCAGCAGTGTCCGGGACAGTGAGTCTGGGGCCAACGTCCTGACTTTC. This rearrangement joins TRBV25-1 to TRBJ2-6; 7 nucleotides line up with TRBD1. The V and J ends lost 4 bases and 1 base, in that order; junction bases with no gene match: 7. This CDR3 has 17 residues. Germline V gives CDR1 MGHDK, CDR2 SYGVNS.

The gene calls are TRBV5-1 and TRBJ1-5; D gene ambiguous. V gave up 2 bases and J gave up 6 bases, with 9 bases separating them. This CDR3 is built from 13 residues. Per the germline V gene, CDR1 is SGHRS and CDR2 is YFSETQ. The CDR3 protein is CASSFSGPQPQHF. The CDR3 DNA sequence: TGCGCCAGCAGCTTTAGCGGTCCTCAGCCCCAGCATTTT. The whole variable domain, filled in from reference TRBV5-1 and TRBJ1-5, reads KAGVTQTPRYLIKTRGQQVTLSCSPISGHRSVSWYQQTPGQGLQFLFEYFSETQRNKGNFPGRFSGRQFSNSRSEMNVSTLELGDSALYLCASSFSGPQPQHFGDGTRLSIL.

The rearrangement links TRBV5-1 to TRBJ2-5; perhaps D is TRBD1 or TRBD2 (6 bases each). CDR1 is SGHRS and CDR2 is YFSETQ in the germline V gene. The germline V and J ends were trimmed by 3 bases and 7 bases, with 16 bases remaining between them. The CDR3 is made up of 14 amino acids. The CDR3 sequence is CASSSGQLGGTQYF. The CDR3 nucleotides read TGCGCCAGCAGCTCCGGACAGTTGGGGGGGACCCAGTACTTC. Drawing the rest from reference TRBV5-1 and TRBJ2-5, the complete variable domain is KAGVTQTPRYLIKTRGQQVTLSCSPISGHRSVSWYQQTPGQGLQFLFEYFSETQRNKGNFPGRFSGRQFSNSRSEMNVSTLELGDSALYLCASSSGQLGGTQYFGPGTRLLVL.

This clonotype has more than one count but fewer than ten. The chain combines TRBV4-3 with TRBJ2-4; the D gene is possibly TRBD1 (6 bases). Germline V gene data show CDR1 as LGHNA and CDR2 as YSLEER. This CDR3 spans 16 amino acids. V lost 1 base, J lost 6 bases, and 16 bases lay in between. CDR3 region: CASSQAPGQGGNIQYF. In nucleotides, the CDR3 is TGCGCCAGCAGCCAAGCTCCGGGACAAGGGGGAAACATTCAGTACTTC.

For the CDR3, the DNA is TGTGCCAGCAGTCCCTTAGCGGGAGATGAGCAGTTCTTC. Protein sequence: CASSPLAGDEQFF. J is TRBJ2-1 and V is TRBV27; 9 nucleotides match TRBD2. From germline, CDR1 is MNHEY and CDR2 SMNVEV (reference sequence). This CDR3 spans 13 amino acids. Unmatched junction bases numbered 4, after V lost 5 bases and J lost 8 bases.

This sequence joins TRBV4-3 and TRBJ1-1; the D gene is possibly TRBD1 (6 bases). This CDR3 contains 17 residues. Germline values: CDR1 LGHNA, CDR2 YSLEER. Trimming took 1 base from V and 1 from J, leaving 16 bases between them. The CDR3 DNA follows: TGCGCCAGCAGCCAAGGGTACAGGGTGATGGGGAACACTGAAGCTTTCTTT. Translation: CASSQGYRVMGNTEAFF.

The J gene is TRBJ1-1, the V gene TRBV19, with a tentative D call TRBD1 (5 bases). The CDR3 loop spans 13 amino acids. The V and J ends lost 3 bases and 1 base respectively, with 6 bases between them. CDR1 is LNHDA, CDR2 SQIVND, per germline (reference sequence). In nucleotides, the CDR3 is TGTGCCAGTAGTATGGGACCGAACACTGAAGCTTTCTTT. It encodes CASSMGPNTEAFF. The variable domain in full, with the rest retrieved from reference TRBV19 and TRBJ1-1, is DGGITQSPKYLFRKEGQNVTLSCEQNLNHDAMYWYRQDPGQGLRLIYYSQIVNDFQKGDIAEGYSVSREKKESFPLTVTSAQKNPTAFYLCASSMGPNTEAFFGQGTRLTVV.

The rearrangement links TRBV5-6 to TRBJ2-7; 7 bases match TRBD1. Trimming at V came to 4 bases and at J to 6 bases, leaving 13 bases not matched to a gene. The CDR3 has 15 residues. Germline CDR1 reads SGHDT; CDR2 reads YYEEEE. The CDR3 nucleotides read TGTGCCAGCAGCCCCCGGGCTAGGGGGCATAGCGAGCAGTACGTC. Translated, it gives CASSPRARGHSEQYV.

This clonotype was counted once. The junction does not match germline at one end; this may be a read error. This chain joins TRBV19 and TRBJ2-1; 9 nucleotides align to TRBD2. This CDR3 has 15 amino acids. Per germline, CDR1 LNHDA and CDR2 SQIVND (reference sequence). Here the CDR3 reads CASSVLAGSYNEQLF. The CDR3 region has the DNA TGTGCCAGTAGTGTTCTAGCGGGATCCTACAATGAGCAGCTCTTC.